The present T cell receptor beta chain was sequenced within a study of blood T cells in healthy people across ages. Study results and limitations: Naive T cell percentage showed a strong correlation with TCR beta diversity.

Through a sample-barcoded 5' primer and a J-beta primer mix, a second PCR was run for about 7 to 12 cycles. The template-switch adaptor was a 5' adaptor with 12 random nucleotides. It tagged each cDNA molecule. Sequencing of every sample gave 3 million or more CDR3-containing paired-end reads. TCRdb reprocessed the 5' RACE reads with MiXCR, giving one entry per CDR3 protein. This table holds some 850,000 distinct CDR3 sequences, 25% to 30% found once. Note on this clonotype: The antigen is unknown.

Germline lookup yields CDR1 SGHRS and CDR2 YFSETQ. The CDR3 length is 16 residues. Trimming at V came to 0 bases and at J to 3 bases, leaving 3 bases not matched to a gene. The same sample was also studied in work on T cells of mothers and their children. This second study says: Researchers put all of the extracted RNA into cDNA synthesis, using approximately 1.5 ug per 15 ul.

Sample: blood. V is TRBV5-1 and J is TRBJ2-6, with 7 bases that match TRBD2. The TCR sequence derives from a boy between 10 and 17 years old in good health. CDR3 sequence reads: CASSLEAGYGANVLTF. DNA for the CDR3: TGCGCCAGCAGCTTGGAAGCGGGGTATGGGGCCAACGTCCTGACTTTC.